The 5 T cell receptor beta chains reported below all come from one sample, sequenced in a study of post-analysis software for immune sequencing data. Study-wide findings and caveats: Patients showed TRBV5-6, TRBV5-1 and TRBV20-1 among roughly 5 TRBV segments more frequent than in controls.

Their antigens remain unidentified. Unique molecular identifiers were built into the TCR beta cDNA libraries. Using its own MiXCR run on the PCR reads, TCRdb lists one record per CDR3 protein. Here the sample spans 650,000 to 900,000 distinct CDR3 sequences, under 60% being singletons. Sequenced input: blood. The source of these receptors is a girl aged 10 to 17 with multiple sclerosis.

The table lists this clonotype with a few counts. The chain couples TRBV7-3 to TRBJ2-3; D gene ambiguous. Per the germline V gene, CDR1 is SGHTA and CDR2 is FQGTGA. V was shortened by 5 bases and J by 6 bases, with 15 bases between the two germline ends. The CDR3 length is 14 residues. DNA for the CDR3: TGTGCCAGCAGCACCCGGGCCCGCGGCGATACGCAGTATTTT. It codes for CASSTRARGDTQYF.

The DNA for the CDR3 is TGCAGTGCCGTAATTGGTACCATCTCCTACAATGAGCAGTTCTTC. Translated, it gives CSAVIGTISYNEQFF. The rearrangement uses TRBV20-1 and TRBJ2-1; no reliable D call. Germline lookup yields CDR1 DFQATT and CDR2 SNEGSKA (reference sequence). The V and J ends lost 6 bases and 0 bases respectively, with 15 bases between them. CDR3 size: 15 residues.

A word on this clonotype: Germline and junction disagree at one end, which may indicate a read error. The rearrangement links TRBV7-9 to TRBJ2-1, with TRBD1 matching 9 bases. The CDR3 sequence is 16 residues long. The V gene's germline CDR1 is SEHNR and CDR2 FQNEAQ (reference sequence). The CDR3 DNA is TGTGCCTGCAGCCCACAGGGGGCCCTCCTCTACAATGAGCAGTTCTTC. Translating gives CACSPQGALLYNEQFF. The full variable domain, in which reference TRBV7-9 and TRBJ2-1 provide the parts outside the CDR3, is DTGVSQNPRHKITKRGQNVTFRCDPISEHNRLYWYRQTLGQGPEFLTYFQNEAQLEKSRLLSDRFSAERPKGSFSTLEIQRTEQGDSAMYLCACSPQGALLYNEQFFGPGTRLTVL.

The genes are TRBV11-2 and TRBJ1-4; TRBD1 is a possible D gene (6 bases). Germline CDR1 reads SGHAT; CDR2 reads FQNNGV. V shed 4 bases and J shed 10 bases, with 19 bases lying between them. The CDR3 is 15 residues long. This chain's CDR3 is CASSSRLDREGKLFF. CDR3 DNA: TGTGCCAGCAGCTCCAGACTGGACAGAGAAGGAAAACTGTTTTTT.

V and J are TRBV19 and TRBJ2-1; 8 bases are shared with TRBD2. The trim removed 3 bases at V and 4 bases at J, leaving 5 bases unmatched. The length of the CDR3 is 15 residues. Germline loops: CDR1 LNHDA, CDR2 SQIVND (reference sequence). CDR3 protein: CASSMSTSGYNEQFF. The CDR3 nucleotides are TGTGCCAGTAGTATGTCAACTAGCGGTTACAATGAGCAGTTCTTC.